The 3 T cell receptor beta chains given below trace back to one sample, sequenced in a study of monozygotic twins with cystic fibrosis. Data came from immunoSEQ multiplex PCR; TCRdb stores just in-frame clones and leaves some out. This table has 30,000 to 35,000 clones, approximately 72% appearing once. Sequenced input: blood. The receptors stem from a girl under 18 with cystic fibrosis.

This chain joins TRBV28 and TRBJ1-1, with D tentatively TRBD1 (6 bases). The germline V and J ends were trimmed by 7 bases and 4 bases, with 13 bases remaining between them. Germline CDR1 reads MDHEN; CDR2 reads SYDVKM. The CDR3 has 13 residues. CDR3 bases: TGTGCCAGCACCCCCACAGGGTTCACTGAAGCTTTCTTT. Residues: CASTPTGFTEAFF.

For the CDR3, the DNA is TGTGCCAGCAGCATGGGACTAGCGTCCGAGCAGTACTTC. It yields the protein CASSMGLASEQYF. The gene calls are TRBV27 and TRBJ2-7; the match to TRBD2 covers 10 bases. The V segment lost 6 bases and the J segment 6 bases; nucleotides outside the gene matches: 5. The CDR3 runs to 13 residues. Looked up from germline, CDR1 is MNHEY and CDR2 is SMNVEV (reference sequence).

The J gene is TRBJ1-1, the V gene TRBV7-9, with TRBD1 matching over 7 bases. Germline V gives CDR1 SEHNR, CDR2 FQNEAQ (reference sequence). J was trimmed by 2 bases and V by 6 bases; bases with no gene match: 6. The CDR3 spans 14 residues. CDR3 in amino acids: CASRRGQENTEAFF. CDR3 nucleotides: TGTGCCAGCAGGAGAGGACAGGAAAACACTGAAGCTTTCTTT.